A selection of T cell receptor beta chains follows, all from one sample in a study of human T cells and chemical hapten exposure. TCRdb independently ran MiXCR on the RACE reads; one entry per CDR3 protein. This sample has roughly 120,000 distinct CDR3 sequences; roughly 13% occur once, and the top ten carry approximately 2.8%. The starting material was whole blood, obtained in connection with sensitization to the hapten diphenylcyclopropenone (DPC). All receptors come from a woman between 18 and 30 years old with alopecia areata. Some clones in this sample may be carry-over from other donors' samples. CDR3s include the opening cysteine and the closing phenylalanine or tryptophan. The D gene is left open where the match is weak. The listing skips clone size in some rows; elsewhere it reads once, few, many or a size class.

d_gene: .; v_gene: TRBV7-8; j_gene: TRBJ1-4; abundance: few; CDR3aa: CASSPRGQSVLFF; CDR3nt: TGTGCCAGCAGCCCCAGAGGACAGTCGGTTCTGTTTTTT
d_gene: TRBD2; v_gene: TRBV6-5; j_gene: TRBJ2-1; abundance: many; CDR3aa: CASSYGGGGPQEQFF; CDR3nt: TGTGCCAGCAGTTACGGTGGCGGGGGGCCGCAAGAGCAGTTCTTC
d_gene: .; v_gene: TRBV9; j_gene: TRBJ2-5; abundance: few; CDR3aa: CASSVATGVAPYQETQYF; CDR3nt: TGTGCCAGCAGCGTAGCTACAGGAGTAGCGCCTTACCAAGAGACCCAGTACTTC
d_gene: .; v_gene: TRBV11-2; j_gene: TRBJ1-1; abundance: many; CDR3aa: CASSFTGLAEAFF; CDR3nt: TGTGCCAGCAGCTTCACAGGTTTGGCTGAAGCTTTCTTT
d_gene: .; v_gene: TRBV2; j_gene: TRBJ2-7; abundance: few; CDR3aa: CASSVRDTSYEQYF; CDR3nt: TGTGCCAGCAGTGTTAGGGACACATCCTACGAGCAGTACTTC
d_gene: .; v_gene: TRBV7-2; j_gene: TRBJ2-3; abundance: .; CDR3aa: CASSLSGHYTDTQYF; CDR3nt: TGTGCCAGCAGCTTATCGGGCCATTACACAGATACGCAGTATTTT
d_gene: TRBD1; v_gene: TRBV27; j_gene: TRBJ2-1; abundance: many; CDR3aa: CASSRQGAFNEQFF; CDR3nt: TGTGCCAGCAGCAGACAGGGGGCATTCAATGAGCAGTTCTTC
d_gene: .; v_gene: TRBV10-2; j_gene: TRBJ2-6; abundance: .; CDR3aa: CASSDYGANVLTF; CDR3nt: TGCGCCAGCAGTGATTACGGGGCCAACGTCCTGACTTTC
d_gene: .; v_gene: TRBV5-5; j_gene: TRBJ2-7; abundance: few; CDR3aa: CASSLDRVGNEQYF; CDR3nt: TGTGCCAGCAGCCTTGACAGAGTGGGCAACGAGCAGTACTTC
d_gene: .; v_gene: TRBV7-9; j_gene: TRBJ1-4; abundance: few; CDR3aa: CASSSGSGPEKLFF; CDR3nt: TGTGCCAGCAGCTCCGGAAGCGGACCGGAAAAACTGTTTTTT
d_gene: TRBD1; v_gene: TRBV6-5; j_gene: TRBJ2-7; abundance: .; CDR3aa: CASSYGQGGVYEQYF; CDR3nt: TGTGCCAGCAGTTACGGACAGGGGGGGGTGTACGAGCAGTACTTC
d_gene: .; v_gene: TRBV7-6; j_gene: TRBJ1-5; abundance: .; CDR3aa: CASSLRWGSGQPQHF; CDR3nt: TGTGCCAGCAGCTTACGTTGGGGGTCGGGGCAGCCCCAGCATTTT
d_gene: TRBD2; v_gene: TRBV18; j_gene: TRBJ2-2; abundance: many; CDR3aa: CASSPQRGIGELFF; CDR3nt: TGTGCCAGCTCACCACAGCGGGGTATCGGGGAGCTGTTTTTT
d_gene: .; v_gene: TRBV7-8; j_gene: TRBJ1-1; abundance: many; CDR3aa: CASSSLGKGNTEAFF; CDR3nt: TGTGCCAGCAGCTCACTGGGGAAGGGCAACACTGAAGCTTTCTTT
d_gene: .; v_gene: TRBV3-1; j_gene: TRBJ2-7; abundance: many; CDR3aa: CASSLDYEQYF; CDR3nt: TGTGCCAGCAGCCTGGACTACGAGCAGTACTTC
d_gene: TRBD2; v_gene: TRBV27; j_gene: TRBJ2-1; abundance: medium-sized; CDR3aa: CASSFWTSGGAQQQFF; CDR3nt: TGTGCCAGCAGTTTTTGGACTAGCGGGGGGGCCCAGCAACAGTTCTTC
d_gene: .; v_gene: TRBV27; j_gene: TRBJ1-5; abundance: many; CDR3aa: CASGPSWPQHF; CDR3nt: TGTGCCAGCGGGCCTTCCTGGCCCCAGCATTTT
d_gene: .; v_gene: TRBV3-1; j_gene: TRBJ1-2; abundance: .; CDR3aa: CASSQGRGGNYGYTF; CDR3nt: TGTGCCAGCAGCCAAGGTAGGGGCGGTAACTATGGCTACACCTTC
d_gene: .; v_gene: TRBV6-2/TRBV6-3; j_gene: TRBJ1-5; abundance: few; CDR3aa: CASSIGAVNQPQHF; CDR3nt: TGTGCCAGCAGTATCGGGGCAGTCAATCAGCCCCAGCATTTT
d_gene: TRBD1; v_gene: TRBV4-3; j_gene: TRBJ2-7; abundance: few; CDR3aa: CASSQGPVTGDEQYF; CDR3nt: TGCGCCAGCAGCCAAGGTCCGGTGACAGGGGACGAGCAGTACTTC
d_gene: .; v_gene: TRBV6-2/TRBV6-3; j_gene: TRBJ2-1; abundance: .; CDR3aa: CASSYREGQTSYNEQFF; CDR3nt: TGTGCCAGCAGTTACCGGGAGGGACAGACCTCCTACAATGAGCAGTTCTTC
d_gene: .; v_gene: TRBV28; j_gene: TRBJ2-7; abundance: .; CDR3aa: CASTADSISYEQYF; CDR3nt: TGTGCCAGCACCGCTGACAGTATCTCCTACGAGCAGTACTTC
d_gene: .; v_gene: TRBV18; j_gene: TRBJ2-1; abundance: .; CDR3aa: CASSQPNSYNEQFF; CDR3nt: TGTGCCAGCTCCCAACCTAACTCCTACAATGAGCAGTTCTTC
d_gene: .; v_gene: TRBV7-2; j_gene: TRBJ1-4; abundance: .; CDR3aa: CASSLDIRVGGKLFF; CDR3nt: TGTGCCAGCAGCTTAGATATCCGCGTGGGGGGAAAACTGTTTTTT
d_gene: TRBD2; v_gene: TRBV6-2/TRBV6-3; j_gene: TRBJ2-7; abundance: many; CDR3aa: CASSYSVTSVVLDEQYF; CDR3nt: TGTGCCAGCAGTTACTCGGTGACTAGCGTGGTTTTGGATGAGCAGTACTTC
d_gene: .; v_gene: TRBV3-1; j_gene: TRBJ1-6; abundance: many; CDR3aa: CASSQEGGAVRPPLHF; CDR3nt: TGTGCCAGCAGCCAAGAAGGTGGGGCGGTTCGTCCACCCCTCCACTTT
d_gene: TRBD1; v_gene: TRBV20-1; j_gene: TRBJ2-7; abundance: once; CDR3aa: CSARAPTRGREQYF; CDR3nt: TGCAGTGCTAGAGCCCCCACGAGGGGGCGAGAGCAGTACTTC
d_gene: .; v_gene: TRBV6-5; j_gene: TRBJ1-1; abundance: .; CDR3aa: CASSPTMNTEAFF; CDR3nt: TGTGCCAGCAGCCCCACAATGAACACTGAAGCTTTCTTT
d_gene: .; v_gene: TRBV20-1; j_gene: TRBJ2-1; abundance: .; CDR3aa: CSASRVSDYNEQFF; CDR3nt: TGCAGTGCTAGTAGAGTCAGTGACTACAATGAGCAGTTCTTC
d_gene: .; v_gene: TRBV19; j_gene: TRBJ1-2; abundance: .; CDR3aa: CASSISRFGYTF; CDR3nt: TGTGCCAGTAGTATCAGTCGCTTTGGATACACCTTC
d_gene: TRBD2; v_gene: TRBV6-2/TRBV6-3; j_gene: TRBJ2-1; abundance: .; CDR3aa: CASSYGLDYNEQFF; CDR3nt: TGTGCCAGCAGTTACGGACTAGACTACAATGAGCAGTTCTTC
d_gene: .; v_gene: TRBV7-2; j_gene: TRBJ2-7; abundance: many; CDR3aa: CASSPPDGKGSYEQYF; CDR3nt: TGTGCCAGCAGCCCCCCAGATGGGAAAGGAAGCTACGAGCAGTACTTC
d_gene: .; v_gene: TRBV21-1; j_gene: TRBJ2-5; abundance: few; CDR3aa: CASSMRRPRTQYF; CDR3nt: TGTGCCAGCAGCATGAGACGGCCTCGAACCCAGTACTTC
d_gene: .; v_gene: TRBV28; j_gene: TRBJ2-7; abundance: .; CDR3aa: CASSVYLLRTAYEQYF; CDR3nt: TGTGCCAGCAGTGTGTATTTGCTGAGGACAGCCTATGAGCAGTACTTC
d_gene: .; v_gene: TRBV27; j_gene: TRBJ1-6; abundance: .; CDR3aa: CASSLVPGDGSPLHF; CDR3nt: TGTGCCAGCAGTTTAGTCCCAGGGGACGGTTCACCCCTCCACTTT
d_gene: .; v_gene: TRBV7-9; j_gene: TRBJ2-3; abundance: few; CDR3aa: CASSGPPSSTDTQYF; CDR3nt: TGTGCCAGCAGTGGGCCGCCATCTTCCACAGATACGCAGTATTTT
d_gene: .; v_gene: TRBV29-1; j_gene: TRBJ1-1; abundance: few; CDR3aa: CSVERYSMNTEAFF; CDR3nt: TGCAGCGTTGAAAGGTACAGCATGAACACTGAAGCTTTCTTT
d_gene: TRBD1; v_gene: TRBV2; j_gene: TRBJ1-1; abundance: .; CDR3aa: CASSVRGSGTEAFF; CDR3nt: TGTGCCAGCAGTGTCAGGGGGAGCGGCACTGAAGCTTTCTTT
d_gene: .; v_gene: TRBV27; j_gene: TRBJ1-3; abundance: .; CDR3aa: CASRSLGSSGNTIYF; CDR3nt: TGTGCCAGCAGGTCCCTTGGGAGCTCTGGAAACACCATATATTTT
d_gene: .; v_gene: TRBV6-2/TRBV6-3; j_gene: TRBJ1-5; abundance: many; CDR3aa: CASSPPADFQQPQHF; CDR3nt: TGTGCCAGCAGTCCCCCGGCTGATTTTCAGCAGCCCCAGCATTTT
d_gene: TRBD1; v_gene: TRBV18; j_gene: TRBJ1-2; abundance: .; CDR3aa: CASSPAGGIEGYTF; CDR3nt: TGTGCCAGCTCACCAGCAGGGGGCATTGAAGGCTACACCTTC
d_gene: .; v_gene: TRBV6-5; j_gene: TRBJ1-4; abundance: few; CDR3aa: CASSASTGAPGEKLFF; CDR3nt: TGTGCCAGCAGTGCCTCCACCGGGGCCCCGGGTGAAAAACTGTTTTTT